This section outlines one T cell receptor beta chain sequence together with its context. Its antigen is not known. The CDR3 is 14 residues long. The V gene's germline CDR1 is MNHNS and CDR2 SASEGT. V gave up 8 bases and J gave up 2 bases; unmatched junction bases: 5. The PCR ran on 60 Vbeta and 13 Jbeta primers. Assay used: immunoSEQ multiplex PCR; TCRdb lists only in-frame clones, some missing. The table includes 52,000 or so clones, 60% to 80% detected once. Healthy bone marrow donors made up the cohort. This sample is part of a study of cytomegalovirus exposure and HLA in healthy donors. Broader study findings: CMV serostatus was the only immune exposure information that was available. For most TCR sequences rarity was the rule, although some public TCRs occurred in many donors. Reports indicated that the classifier achieved high specificity and sensitivity in diagnosing cytomegalovirus status.

The chain recombines TRBV6-1 with TRBJ2-3; 9 nucleotides line up with TRBD2. What was sequenced was PBMCs. The clonotype comes from a woman aged 35 to 49 in good health and CMV-seropositive. The CDR3 region has the DNA TGTGCCAGCCTACGACTAGCGGCCACAGATACGCAGTATTTT. This encodes CASLRLAATDTQYF.